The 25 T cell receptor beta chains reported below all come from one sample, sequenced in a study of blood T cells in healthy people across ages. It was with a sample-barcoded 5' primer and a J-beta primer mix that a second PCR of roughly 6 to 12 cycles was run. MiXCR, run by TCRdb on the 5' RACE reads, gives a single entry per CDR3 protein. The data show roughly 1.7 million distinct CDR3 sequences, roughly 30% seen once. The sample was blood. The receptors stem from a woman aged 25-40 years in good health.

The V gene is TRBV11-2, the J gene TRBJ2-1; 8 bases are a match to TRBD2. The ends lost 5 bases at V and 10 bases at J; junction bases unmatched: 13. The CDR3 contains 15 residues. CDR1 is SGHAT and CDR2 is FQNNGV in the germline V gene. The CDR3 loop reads CASSPGGSWRIEQFF. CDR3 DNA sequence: TGTGCCAGCAGCCCGGGGGGGAGTTGGCGCATCGAGCAGTTCTTC.

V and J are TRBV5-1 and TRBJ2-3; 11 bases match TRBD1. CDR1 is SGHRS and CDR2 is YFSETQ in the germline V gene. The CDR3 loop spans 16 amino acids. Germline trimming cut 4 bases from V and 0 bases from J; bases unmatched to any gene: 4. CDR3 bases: TGCGCCAGCAGCCCTGGGACAGGGGGTAGCACAGATACGCAGTATTTT. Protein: CASSPGTGGSTDTQYF.

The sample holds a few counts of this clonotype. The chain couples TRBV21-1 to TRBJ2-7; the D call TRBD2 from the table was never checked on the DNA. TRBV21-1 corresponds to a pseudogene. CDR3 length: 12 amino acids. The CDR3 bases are TGTGCCAGATGCCTTGCGGGCTACGAGCAGTACTTC. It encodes CARCLAGYEQYF.

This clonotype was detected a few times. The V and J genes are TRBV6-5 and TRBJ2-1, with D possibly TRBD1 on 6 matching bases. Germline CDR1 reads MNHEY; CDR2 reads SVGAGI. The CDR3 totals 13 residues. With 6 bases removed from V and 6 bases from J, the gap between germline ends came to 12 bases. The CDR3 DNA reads TGTGCCAGCAGAGACAGGTCCAGCAATGAGCAGTTCTTC. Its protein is CASRDRSSNEQFF.

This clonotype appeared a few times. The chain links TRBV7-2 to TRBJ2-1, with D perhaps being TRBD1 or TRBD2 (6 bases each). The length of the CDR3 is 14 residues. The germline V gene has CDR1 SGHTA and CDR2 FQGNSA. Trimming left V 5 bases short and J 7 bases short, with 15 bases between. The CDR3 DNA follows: TGTGCCAGCAGCCGAGGGTGGAGGGGGAATGAGCAGTTCTTC. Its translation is CASSRGWRGNEQFF. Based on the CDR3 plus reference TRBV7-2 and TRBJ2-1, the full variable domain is GAGVSQSPSNKVTEKGKDVELRCDPISGHTALYWYRQSLGQGLEFLIYFQGNSAPDKSGLPSDRFSAERTGGSVSTLTIQRTQQEDSAVYLCASSRGWRGNEQFFGPGTRLTVL.

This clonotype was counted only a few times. The CDR3 sequence: CASSLNSLYEQYF. DNA of the CDR3: TGTGCCAGCAGTTTAAACTCGTTGTACGAGCAGTACTTC. V usage is TRBV12-3 or TRBV12-4 and J usage is TRBJ2-7, with D unresolved. The CDR3 is made up of 13 amino acids. V shed 2 bases and J shed 4 bases, with 9 bases lying between them.

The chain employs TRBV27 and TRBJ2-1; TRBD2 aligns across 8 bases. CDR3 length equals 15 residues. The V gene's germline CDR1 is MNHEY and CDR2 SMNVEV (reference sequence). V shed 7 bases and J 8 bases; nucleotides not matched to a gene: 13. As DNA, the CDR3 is TGTGCCAGCAAGGTCGAGCGGGGGAGATCTTATGAGCAGTTCTTC. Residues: CASKVERGRSYEQFF.

CDR3 region: CASSFAGNYNEKLFF. The CDR3 nucleotides are TGTGCCAGCAGCTTTGCCGGGAACTATAATGAAAAACTGTTTTTT. The J gene is TRBJ1-4, the V gene TRBV7-9, with D unclear. CDR3 length equals 15 residues. In germline, CDR1 is SEHNR, CDR2 FQNEAQ (reference sequence). Trimming took 3 bases from V and 4 from J, leaving 12 bases between them.

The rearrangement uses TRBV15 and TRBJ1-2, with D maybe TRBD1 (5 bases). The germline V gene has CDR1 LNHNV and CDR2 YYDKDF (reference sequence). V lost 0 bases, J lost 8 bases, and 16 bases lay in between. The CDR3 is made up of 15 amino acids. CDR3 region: CATSRDRKGPDGYTF. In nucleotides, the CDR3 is TGTGCCACCAGCAGAGATCGGAAGGGGCCAGACGGCTACACCTTC. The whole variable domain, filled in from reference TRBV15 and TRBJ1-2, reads DAMVIQNPRYQVTQFGKPVTLSCSQTLNHNVMYWYQQKSSQAPKLLFHYYDKDFNNEADTPDNFQSRRPNTSFCFLDIRSPGLGDTAMYLCATSRDRKGPDGYTFGSGTRLTVV.

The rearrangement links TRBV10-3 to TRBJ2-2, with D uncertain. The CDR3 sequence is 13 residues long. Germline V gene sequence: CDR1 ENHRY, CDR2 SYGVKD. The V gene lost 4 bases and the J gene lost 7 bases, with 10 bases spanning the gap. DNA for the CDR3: TGTGCCATCAGTGCCGATGCGAGCGGGGAGCTGTTTTTT. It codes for CAISADASGELFF.

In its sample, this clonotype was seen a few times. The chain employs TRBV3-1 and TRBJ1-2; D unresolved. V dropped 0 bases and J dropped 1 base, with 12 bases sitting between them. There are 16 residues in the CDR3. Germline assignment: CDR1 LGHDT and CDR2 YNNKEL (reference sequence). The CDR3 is CASSQDGNSFNYGYTF. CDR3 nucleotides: TGTGCCAGCAGCCAAGATGGAAACAGTTTTAACTATGGCTACACCTTC.

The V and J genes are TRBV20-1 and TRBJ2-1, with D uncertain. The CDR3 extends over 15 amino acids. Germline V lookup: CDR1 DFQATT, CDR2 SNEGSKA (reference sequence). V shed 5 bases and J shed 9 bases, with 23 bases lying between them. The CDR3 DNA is TGCAGTGCTCATAATCCGGGTAGTTTGCGGAGTGAGCAGTTCTTC. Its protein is CSAHNPGSLRSEQFF.

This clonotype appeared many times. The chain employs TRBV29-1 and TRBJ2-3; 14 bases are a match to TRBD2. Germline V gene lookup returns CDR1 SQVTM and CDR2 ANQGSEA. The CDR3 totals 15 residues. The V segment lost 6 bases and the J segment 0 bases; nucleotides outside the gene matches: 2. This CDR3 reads CSVGTSGGSTDTQYF. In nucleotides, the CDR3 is TGCAGCGTGGGGACTAGCGGGGGTAGCACAGATACGCAGTATTTT.

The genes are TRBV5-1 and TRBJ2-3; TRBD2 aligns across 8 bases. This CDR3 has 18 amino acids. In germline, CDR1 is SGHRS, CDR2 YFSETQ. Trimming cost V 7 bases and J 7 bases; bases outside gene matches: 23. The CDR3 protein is CASGPVPFEAGVTNTQYF. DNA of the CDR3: TGCGCCAGCGGCCCGGTTCCGTTCGAAGCGGGGGTGACAAATACGCAGTATTTT.

CDR3: CASSDPGGTLLYNEQFF. The CDR3 bases are TGTGCCAGCAGCGACCCCGGAGGGACTTTACTATACAATGAGCAGTTCTTC. The V and J genes are TRBV7-8 and TRBJ2-1, with a possible D match to TRBD2 (6 bases). The CDR3 contains 17 residues. Germline assignment: CDR1 SGHVS and CDR2 FQNEAQ. Trimming left V 5 bases short and J 4 bases short, with 21 bases between.

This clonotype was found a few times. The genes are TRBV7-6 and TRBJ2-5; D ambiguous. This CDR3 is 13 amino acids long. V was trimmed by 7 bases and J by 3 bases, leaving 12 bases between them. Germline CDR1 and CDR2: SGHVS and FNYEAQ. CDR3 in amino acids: CASNGRLKETQYF. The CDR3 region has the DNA TGTGCCAGCAATGGCAGATTAAAAGAGACCCAGTACTTC.

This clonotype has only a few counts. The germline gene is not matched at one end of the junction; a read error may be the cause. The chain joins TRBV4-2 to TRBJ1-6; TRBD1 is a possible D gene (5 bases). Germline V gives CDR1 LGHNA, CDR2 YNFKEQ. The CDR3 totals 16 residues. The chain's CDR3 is CASSHGSGTYNSPLHF. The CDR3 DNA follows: TGTGCCAGCAGCCATGGCTCCGGGACGTATAATTCGCCCCTCCACTTT.

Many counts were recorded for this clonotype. The CDR3: CASSREVSYEQYF. CDR3 sequence (DNA): TGTGCCAGCAGCCGGGAGGTGTCCTACGAGCAGTACTTC. This chain joins TRBV6-1 and TRBJ2-7; TRBD2 agrees at 7 bases. The CDR3 spans 13 residues. Germline assignment: CDR1 MNHNS and CDR2 SASEGT. V gave up 6 bases and J gave up 1 base; unmatched junction bases: 3.

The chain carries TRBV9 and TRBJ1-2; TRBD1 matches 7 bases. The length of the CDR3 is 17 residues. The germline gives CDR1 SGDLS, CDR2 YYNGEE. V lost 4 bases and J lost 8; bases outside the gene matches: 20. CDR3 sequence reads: CASSSLPRQGGRDGYTF. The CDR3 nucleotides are TGTGCCAGCAGCTCCCTTCCCCGCCAGGGGGGGAGGGACGGCTACACCTTC.

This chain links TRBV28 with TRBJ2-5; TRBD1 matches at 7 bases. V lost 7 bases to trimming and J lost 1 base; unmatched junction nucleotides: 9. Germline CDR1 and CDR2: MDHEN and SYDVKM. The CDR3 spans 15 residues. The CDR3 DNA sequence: TGTGCCAGCAAGGGCAGACAGGGCCCCCAAGAGACCCAGTACTTC. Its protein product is CASKGRQGPQETQYF.

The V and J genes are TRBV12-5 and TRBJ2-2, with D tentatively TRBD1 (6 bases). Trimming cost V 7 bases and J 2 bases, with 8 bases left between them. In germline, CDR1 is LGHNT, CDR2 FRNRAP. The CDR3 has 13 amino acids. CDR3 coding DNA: TGTGCTAGTGCAGGGGAAAACACCGGGGAGCTGTTTTTT. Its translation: CASAGENTGELFF.

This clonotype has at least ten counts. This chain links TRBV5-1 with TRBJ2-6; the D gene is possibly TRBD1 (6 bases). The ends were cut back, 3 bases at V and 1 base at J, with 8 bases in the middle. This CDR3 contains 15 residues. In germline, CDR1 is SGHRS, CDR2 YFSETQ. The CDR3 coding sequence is TGCGCCAGCAGCTCTGGACAGTCTGGGGCCAACGTCCTGACTTTC. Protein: CASSSGQSGANVLTF.

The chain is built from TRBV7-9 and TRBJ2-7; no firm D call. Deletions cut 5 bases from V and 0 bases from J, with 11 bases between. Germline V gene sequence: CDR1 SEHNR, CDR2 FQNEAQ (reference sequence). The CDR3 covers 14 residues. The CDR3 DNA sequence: TGTGCCAGCAGCCCCCGCGTGGCCTCCTACGAGCAGTACTTC. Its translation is CASSPRVASYEQYF. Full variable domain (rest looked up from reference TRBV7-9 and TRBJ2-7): DTGVSQNPRHKITKRGQNVTFRCDPISEHNRLYWYRQTLGQGPEFLTYFQNEAQLEKSRLLSDRFSAERPKGSFSTLEIQRTEQGDSAMYLCASSPRVASYEQYFGPGTRLTVT.

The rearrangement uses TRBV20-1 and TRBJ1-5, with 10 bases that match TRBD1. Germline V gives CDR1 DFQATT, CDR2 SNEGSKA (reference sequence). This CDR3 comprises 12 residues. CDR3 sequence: CSLDRGREPQHF. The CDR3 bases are TGCAGCCTCGACAGGGGGCGTGAGCCCCAGCATTTT.

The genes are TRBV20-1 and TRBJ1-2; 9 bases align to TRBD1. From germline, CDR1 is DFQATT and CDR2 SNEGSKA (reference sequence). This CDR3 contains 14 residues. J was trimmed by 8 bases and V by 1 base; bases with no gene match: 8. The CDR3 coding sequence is TGCAGTGCTAGAGTTGGACAGGGGCCCCCCGGCTACACCTTC. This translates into CSARVGQGPPGYTF.